This T cell receptor (beta chain) emerged from a study of blood T cell repertoires in COVID-19. Original processing methods: Reference gene primer amplification yielded estimated nucleated cell counts. Clones were sequenced by immunoSEQ multiplex PCR, and TCRdb holds only the in-frame ones, with some missing. V and J calls and clone size follow that table, whereas D and trimming were derived from the DNA. The repertoire holds about 270,000 clones, with 70% to 90% as singletons. Unmatched junction bases numbered 2, after V lost 3 bases and J lost 1 base. The CDR3 length is 15 residues. Germline CDR1 and CDR2: SGHTS and YDEGEE.

The sequenced material came from peripheral blood. This chain joins TRBV5-8 and TRBJ2-3, with 10 bases matching TRBD1. The sequence derives from a woman aged 50 to 60 with acute or convalescent COVID-19. The CDR3 region has the DNA TGTGCCAGCAGCTCCGGGACAGGGGGCACAGATACGCAGTATTTT. This gives the protein CASSSGTGGTDTQYF. Using reference TRBV5-8 and TRBJ2-3 for the parts outside the CDR3, the full variable domain is EAGVTQSPTHLIKTRGQQATLRCSPISGHTSVYWYQQALGLGLQFLLWYDEGEERNRGNFPPRFSGRQFPNYSSELNVNALELEDSALYLCASSSGTGGTDTQYFGPGTRLTVL.